Below are 17 T cell receptor beta chains sequenced from a single sample in a study of technical replicates of blood from a few donors (dated by TCRdb to about 2017). The receptor library was made with the immunoSEQ multiplex PCR assay. In its TCRdb copy, this immuneACCESS table keeps in-frame sequences only and misses some clones. Where compared with another copy, unresolved V genes explain less than half of these, and the others have no known cause. A total of about 61,000 clones appear in this sample, approximately 97% of them only once. The top ten hold 0.15% to 0.25% of the sample. Material for sequencing was T cells isolated from PBMCs. Every receptor here comes from a human donor in good health.

The chain recombines TRBV11-2 with TRBJ2-7, with 8 bases identical to TRBD2. The CDR3 runs to 14 residues. Looked up from germline, CDR1 is SGHAT and CDR2 is FQNNGV. V shed 5 bases and J 5 bases; nucleotides not matched to a gene: 8. CDR3 sequence (DNA): TGTGCCAGCAGCCTGGGACTAGTCGACGACGAGCAGTACTTC. Translation: CASSLGLVDDEQYF.

This chain connects TRBV11-2 to TRBJ2-5, with TRBD2 identical over 10 bases. CDR1 SGHAT and CDR2 FQNNGV come from the germline V gene. The CDR3 has 15 residues. V lost 4 bases and J lost 2; bases outside the gene matches: 4. The CDR3 DNA reads TGTGCCAGCAGCTCCGGGACTAGCGTACAAGAGACCCAGTACTTC. This codes for CASSSGTSVQETQYF.

The DNA of the CDR3 is TGTGCCAGTCTAGGGGAATCCTACGAGCAGTACTTC. Amino acid sequence: CASLGESYEQYF. The rearrangement links TRBV19 to TRBJ2-7; tentatively, D is TRBD1 (5 bases). The CDR3 spans 12 residues. Per the germline V gene, CDR1 is LNHDA and CDR2 is SQIVND (reference sequence). The V end lost 8 bases, the J end lost 1 base, and 9 bases lay between the germline ends.

The chain combines TRBV5-1 with TRBJ1-1; tentative D call: TRBD1 (5 bases). Trimming cost V 4 bases and J 0 bases, with 13 bases left between them. This CDR3 spans 15 amino acids. CDR1 and CDR2 (germline): SGHRS, YFSETQ. The CDR3 region is CASSLPGPMNTEAFF. The CDR3 coding sequence is TGCGCCAGCAGCCTACCAGGGCCCATGAACACTGAAGCTTTCTTT.

The chain uses TRBV7-9 and TRBJ1-2; TRBD1 matches at 9 bases. Trimming removed 0 bases from V and 6 bases from J; junction bases left unmatched: 17. This CDR3 is 19 amino acids long. From germline, CDR1 is SEHNR and CDR2 FQNEAQ (reference sequence). CDR3 coding DNA: TGTGCCAGCAGCTTAGCCCACTCGGGGACAGGGAGGTATCGAGATGGCTACACCTTC. It translates to CASSLAHSGTGRYRDGYTF.

This chain's CDR3 is CASSQDTSGRAYEQYF. The CDR3 DNA reads TGCGCCAGCAGCCAAGATACCAGCGGGAGGGCCTACGAGCAGTACTTC. This rearrangement joins TRBV4-1 to TRBJ2-7; TRBD2 agrees at 10 bases. The CDR3 is made up of 16 amino acids. V dropped 0 bases and J dropped 2; count of bases not matched to a gene: 4. Germline V gives CDR1 MGHRA, CDR2 YSYEKL.

This clone appeared a single time. The chain joins TRBV9 to TRBJ1-2; D is undetermined. With 3 bases removed from V and 8 bases from J, the gap between germline ends came to 11 bases. Germline-derived CDR1 and CDR2 are SGDLS and YYNGEE. The CDR3 has 12 amino acids. CDR3 bases: TGTGCCAGCAGCGGGGTGTCGGGAGGCTACACCTTC. Translated: CASSGVSGGYTF.

The rearrangement joins TRBV10-3 to TRBJ1-1; D not resolved. There are 16 residues in the CDR3. V was pared by 0 bases and J by 5 bases, with 16 bases between. Germline CDR1 ENHRY, CDR2 SYGVKD. This CDR3 is CAISESRASLGTEAFF. The CDR3 coding sequence is TGTGCCATCAGTGAGTCGAGGGCCAGTCTCGGGACTGAAGCTTTCTTT.

The chain recombines TRBV5-4 with TRBJ1-1; TRBD1 agrees at 10 bases. Germline-derived CDR1 and CDR2 are SGHNT and YYREEE (reference sequence). Unmatched junction bases numbered 12, after V lost 2 bases and J lost 5 bases. The CDR3 loop spans 17 amino acids. The CDR3 protein is CASSFDRGLSPYTEAFF. CDR3 DNA: TGTGCCAGCAGCTTCGACAGGGGGCTGTCCCCATATACTGAAGCTTTCTTT. The variable domain in full, with the rest retrieved from reference TRBV5-4 and TRBJ1-1, is ETGVTQSPTHLIKTRGQQVTLRCSSQSGHNTVSWYQQALGQGPQFIFQYYREEENGRGNFPPRFSGLQFPNYSSELNVNALELDDSALYLCASSFDRGLSPYTEAFFGQGTRLTVV.

The chain carries TRBV11-2 and TRBJ1-1, with D perhaps TRBD1 (5 bases). The CDR3 runs 14 residues. Trimming removed 1 base from V and 2 bases from J, with 8 bases in between. CDR1 is SGHAT and CDR2 is FQNNGV in the germline V gene. The CDR3 loop reads CASSLGGANTEAFF. The CDR3 bases are TGTGCCAGCAGCTTAGGTGGGGCAAACACTGAAGCTTTCTTT.

V usage is TRBV4-1 and J usage is TRBJ2-1; 11 nucleotides match TRBD2. Per the germline V gene, CDR1 is MGHRA and CDR2 is YSYEKL. The J segment lost 0 bases and the V segment lost 4 bases, leaving 11 bases of the junction unmatched. This CDR3 has 19 residues. The CDR3 coding sequence is TGCGCCAGCAGCCGGGCGACTAGCGGGACGGGGGGCTCCTACAATGAGCAGTTCTTC. Residues: CASSRATSGTGGSYNEQFF.

This chain joins TRBV4-1 and TRBJ2-5, with 8 bases aligning to TRBD2. The CDR3 length is 19 residues. Germline lookup yields CDR1 MGHRA and CDR2 YSYEKL. Germline trimming cut 3 bases from V and 5 bases from J; bases unmatched to any gene: 20. CDR3 sequence: CASSQVLKNKRETWETQYF. The CDR3 DNA sequence: TGCGCCAGCAGCCAGGTCTTAAAAAACAAGCGGGAGACCTGGGAGACCCAGTACTTC.

This clone was seen a single time. The gene calls are TRBV29-1 and TRBJ2-1; the D is unclear. Germline-derived CDR1 and CDR2 are SQVTM and ANQGSEA. The V end was cut by 4 bases, the J end by 0 bases, with 10 bases between. This CDR3 spans 14 amino acids. The CDR3 reads CSVVKSPSYNEQFF. CDR3 in DNA: TGCAGCGTTGTGAAGAGCCCCTCCTACAATGAGCAGTTCTTC.

This chain uses TRBV6-4 with TRBJ2-3, with 10 bases identical to TRBD2. Germline CDR1 reads MRHNA; CDR2 reads SNTAGT. The length of the CDR3 is 15 residues. V was pared by 1 base and J by 5 bases, with 3 bases of the junction left unmatched. Here the CDR3 DNA reads TGTGCCAGCAGTGACTGGGCTAGCGGGAGAGATACGCAGTATTTT. This sequence encodes CASSDWASGRDTQYF.

This clone appeared a single time. V gene TRBV7-9 combines with J gene TRBJ2-5, with 11 bases identical to TRBD2. The junction had 8 bases not matched to a gene; V was cut back by 5 bases and J by 3 bases. The CDR3 runs 16 residues. CDR1 is SEHNR and CDR2 is FQNEAQ in the germline V gene (reference sequence). The DNA for the CDR3 is TGTGCCAGCAGCCCATTAGCGGGGGGGCCGGAAGAGACCCAGTACTTC. Amino acid sequence: CASSPLAGGPEETQYF.

The chain carries TRBV7-7 and TRBJ1-3; D uncertain. The ends were cut back, 1 base at V and 3 bases at J, with 4 bases in the middle. The CDR3 covers 13 residues. Germline lookup yields CDR1 SSHAT and CDR2 FNYEAQ (reference sequence). Here the CDR3 DNA reads TGTGCCAGCAGCTTAGATTATGGAAACACCATATATTTT. Its translation: CASSLDYGNTIYF. Full variable domain (rest looked up from reference TRBV7-7 and TRBJ1-3): GAGVSQSPRYKVTKRGQDVTLRCDPISSHATLYWYQQALGQGPEFLTYFNYEAQPDKSGLPSDRFSAERPEGSISTLTIQRTEQRDSAMYRCASSLDYGNTIYFGEGSWLTVV.

This chain links TRBV6-6 with TRBJ2-2, with a possible D match to TRBD1 (6 bases). The germline V gene encodes CDR1 MNHNY and CDR2 SVGAGI (reference sequence). The CDR3 sequence is 14 residues long. The V end lost 4 bases, the J end lost 6 bases, and 12 bases lay between the germline ends. The CDR3 sequence: CASSSNRVPGELFF. The CDR3 bases are TGTGCCAGCAGTTCCAACAGGGTGCCCGGGGAGCTGTTTTTT.